The clone carrying this T cell receptor (beta chain) was seen just once. No antigen is known for it. PCR employed 60 Vbeta and 13 Jbeta primers. The data were produced by immunoSEQ multiplex PCR, yet TCRdb's version contains in-frame clones alone and is incomplete. In the table there are around 130,000 clones, 65% to 90% of which are singletons. The sample is drawn from a study of cytomegalovirus exposure and HLA in healthy donors. General study points: Among the most significant clusters, several appeared linked to common viral pathogens in a later analysis. With later analysis, a missense DCLRE1C variant became linked to TCR beta V- and J-gene trimming.

V was clipped by 3 bases and J by 10 bases, with 25 bases between them. The CDR3 consists of 17 residues. From germline, CDR1 is MDHEN and CDR2 SYDVKM. Healthy individuals who donated bone marrow served as the donors. The source material was PBMCs. The genes are TRBV28 and TRBJ2-1; D is possibly TRBD2 (7 bases). The TCR sequence derives from a woman in her 40s in good health and CMV-seronegative. The CDR3 sequence is CASSFRPSQGPRGEQFF. For the CDR3, the DNA is TGTGCCAGCAGTTTTCGACCTAGCCAGGGGCCGCGGGGGGAGCAGTTCTTC.